The 17 T cell receptor beta chains below all came from one sample that was sequenced in a study of shared clonotypes between healthy human individuals (dated by TCRdb to 2018 to 2021). Library construction relied on the immunoSEQ multiplex PCR assay. TCRdb holds this immuneACCESS table with in-frame rearrangements only. Some clones are missing; in checked studies, unresolved V genes explain under half, and the rest has no known cause. In all, the sample holds some 2,400,000 clones, and approximately 94% of those were seen once. More than 0.1% of the sample is held by the ten biggest clonotypes. The sample was naive CD4+ T cells sorted from blood. The sample's cell subset or site, from its label and the paper: CD45RA+ positively selected. These receptors came from a man aged 18 to 35 in good health.

The chain is built from TRBV6-1 and TRBJ2-7; D is possibly TRBD1 or TRBD2 (6 bases each). Deletions cut 2 bases from V and 3 bases from J, with 20 bases between. The CDR3 has 17 amino acids. Germline assignment: CDR1 MNHNS and CDR2 SASEGT. CDR3 loop: CASSENIGGTWFYEQYF. CDR3 nucleotides: TGTGCCAGCAGTGAAAATATTGGGGGGACATGGTTCTACGAGCAGTACTTC.

The rearrangement links TRBV18 to TRBJ1-2; TRBD1 agrees at 11 bases. The germline CDR1 and CDR2 sequences are KGHSH and LQKENI. After removal of 5 bases from V and 7 bases from J, the junction contained 6 bases not matched to a gene. The CDR3 has 14 residues. For the CDR3, the DNA is TGTGCCAGCTCATCGGGACAGGGGGACTTTGGCTACACCTTC. Translating gives CASSSGQGDFGYTF.

Concerning this clone: The sample has other DNA sequences that encode this CDR3 too. The chain links TRBV5-1 to TRBJ1-1, with a tentative D call TRBD1 (5 bases). CDR1 is SGHRS and CDR2 is YFSETQ in the germline V gene. The CDR3 spans 14 residues. Trimming removed 0 bases at V and 1 base at J, with 7 bases between. The CDR3 spells CASSLGTSNTEAFF. The CDR3 DNA reads as TGCGCCAGCAGCTTGGGGACATCGAACACTGAAGCTTTCTTT.

V is TRBV11-2 and J is TRBJ2-5, with D perhaps matching TRBD2 (5 bases). The CDR3 consists of 14 residues. Germline assignment: CDR1 SGHAT and CDR2 FQNNGV. V was shortened by 3 bases and J by 5 bases, with 13 bases between the two germline ends. CDR3 bases: TGTGCCAGCAGCTTTAAAGGAGGCCTCGAGACCCAGTACTTC. It yields the protein CASSFKGGLETQYF.

Only one count was recorded for this clone. Other DNA sequences in the same sample also yield this CDR3. V gene TRBV5-1 combines with J gene TRBJ2-1; D unresolved. Germline V gene data show CDR1 as SGHRS and CDR2 as YFSETQ. V lost 0 bases to trimming and J lost 3 bases, with 10 bases between them. There are 15 residues in the CDR3. The CDR3 region has the DNA TGCGCCAGCAGCTTGGCCGGAGATAACTACAATGAGCAGTTCTTC. This codes for CASSLAGDNYNEQFF.

This clone was counted between two and nine times. J is TRBJ1-5 and V is TRBV5-6; 7 bases are shared with TRBD1. V shed 4 bases, J shed 0 bases, and the junction held 4 bases outside the gene matches. The CDR3 contains 15 residues. The germline V gene encodes CDR1 SGHDT and CDR2 YYEEEE. The CDR3 protein is CASSPRGYSNQPQHF. The CDR3 nucleotides are TGTGCCAGCAGCCCCAGGGGGTATAGCAATCAGCCCCAGCATTTT.

The V gene is TRBV6-6, the J gene TRBJ1-1, with TRBD1 as a possible D gene (6 bases). V was trimmed by 6 bases and J by 3 bases, leaving 17 bases between them. The CDR3 covers 15 residues. Germline CDR1 and CDR2: MNHNY and SVGAGI (reference sequence). The CDR3 is CASRTPGGAYTEAFF. The CDR3 bases are TGTGCCAGCAGAACTCCGGGGGGCGCGTACACTGAAGCTTTCTTT.

CDR3 in amino acids: CASSYSAGEEKLFF. The CDR3 nucleotides are TGTGCCAGCAGTTACTCCGCAGGGGAGGAAAAACTGTTTTTT. The chain employs TRBV6-6 and TRBJ1-4, with D possibly matching TRBD1 (6 bases). Germline assignment: CDR1 MNHNY and CDR2 SVGAGI (reference sequence). V was clipped by 0 bases and J by 8 bases, with 10 bases between them. This CDR3 spans 14 amino acids.

V is TRBV5-4 and J is TRBJ2-5, with a tentative D call TRBD2 (6 bases). CDR1 is SGHNT and CDR2 is YYREEE in the germline V gene (reference sequence). Trimming shortened V by 1 base and J by 2 bases, and 12 bases separated the two germline ends. CDR3 size: 15 residues. The CDR3 DNA is TGTGCCAGCAGCTTGTCTTACGGGAGACAAGAGACCCAGTACTTC. As protein: CASSLSYGRQETQYF.

V gene TRBV21-1 combines with J gene TRBJ1-1; the listed D gene, TRBD1, was not tested against the DNA. TRBV21-1 counts as a pseudogene. This CDR3 contains 17 residues. CDR3 DNA sequence: TGTGCCAGCAGCAAACATGCGCCAAACTACAGGCACACTGAAGCTTTCTTT. Residues: CASSKHAPNYRHTEAFF.

This clone occurred once. This rearrangement joins TRBV6-5 to TRBJ1-1; D is ambiguous. Germline V lookup: CDR1 MNHEY, CDR2 SVGAGI. V lost 5 bases to trimming and J lost 1 base, with 8 bases between them. The CDR3 runs to 13 residues. CDR3 DNA: TGTGCCAGCAGTGCCTCGGGGAACACTGAAGCTTTCTTT. Its protein is CASSASGNTEAFF.

The V call is TRBV27, the J call TRBJ1-1, with 7 nucleotides matching TRBD1. This CDR3 contains 13 residues. V trimming: 3 bases; J trimming: 6 bases; junction bases outside the gene matches: 4. Looked up from germline, CDR1 is MNHEY and CDR2 is SMNVEV (reference sequence). The CDR3 loop reads CASSFWDRSEAFF. CDR3 DNA sequence: TGTGCCAGCAGTTTTTGGGACAGATCTGAAGCTTTCTTT.

For the CDR3, the DNA is TGTGCCAGGCGGCTACCGGGACACCAAAACACTGAAGCTTTCTTT. It yields the protein CARRLPGHQNTEAFF. The J gene is TRBJ1-1, the V gene TRBV2, with D possibly TRBD1 on 6 matching bases. The CDR3 spans 15 residues. CDR1 and CDR2 from the germline V gene are SNHLY and FYNNEI. Trimming left V 9 bases short and J 2 bases short, with 19 bases between.

This chain connects TRBV27 to TRBJ2-7; no clear D gene. Germline assignment: CDR1 MNHEY and CDR2 SMNVEV (reference sequence). This CDR3 comprises 16 residues. The V end lost 6 bases, the J end lost 0 bases, and 18 bases lay between the germline ends. The CDR3 DNA reads TGTGCCAGCAGCCCGACGTTAGCTTGGGGCTCCTACGAGCAGTACTTC. Translation gives CASSPTLAWGSYEQYF.

The rearrangement links TRBV7-2 to TRBJ2-2; D might be TRBD1 or TRBD2, each matching 6 bases. The CDR3 sequence is 15 residues long. In germline, CDR1 is SGHTA, CDR2 FQGNSA. V was clipped by 1 base and J by 7 bases, with 13 bases between them. CDR3 bases: TGTGCCAGCAGCTTAGAGAGGGGGGTGAGCGGGGAGCTGTTTTTT. Translating it yields CASSLERGVSGELFF.

The V call is TRBV2, the J call TRBJ1-2, with TRBD1 matching 10 bases. Trimming cost V 6 bases and J 8 bases; bases outside gene matches: 6. Germline V lookup: CDR1 SNHLY, CDR2 FYNNEI. The CDR3 covers 13 residues. This CDR3 is CASRRQGAGGYTF. In nucleotides, the CDR3 is TGTGCCAGCAGGAGACAGGGGGCGGGCGGCTACACCTTC.

This clone came up once. This sequence joins TRBV12-2 and TRBJ2-7; the DNA was not compared with TRBD2, the D call given in the table. TRBV12-2 is assigned pseudogene status. The CDR3 consists of 13 residues. CDR3 coding DNA: TGTGCAAGTCGCTTAGCGAGAGGCTACGAGCAGTACTTC. The encoded protein is CASRLARGYEQYF.